This T cell receptor (beta chain) was identified during a study of shared clonotypes between healthy human individuals. The sequencing of unsorted PBMC DNA took place on ten immunoSEQ deep assay plates. The authors' processing: Junction-only immunoSEQ data arrived without quality scores, meaning filtering differed. The method was immunoSEQ multiplex PCR; TCRdb's version includes in-frame clones alone and lacks a portion of them. D and trimming come from the DNA, and the V and J calls and clone size come from that table. The table lists about 510,000 clones, around 79% of them singletons, with over 10% in the top ten. CDR1 and CDR2 from the germline V gene are SGHRS and YFSETQ. V gave up 3 bases and J gave up 4 bases; unmatched junction bases: 10. The CDR3 covers 16 residues. Donors, healthy HIV-negative adults, lacked recent acute infections or vaccinations. The donors, all of them Caucasian adults, lived in Nashville, Tennessee.

Sequencing input: PBMCs. J is TRBJ2-3 and V is TRBV5-1, with TRBD2 identical over 8 bases. The source of this sequence is a woman between 35 and 50 years old in good health. Some clones in this sample may be carry-over from other donors' samples. The CDR3 coding sequence is TGCGCCAGCAGCTACCGTACTAGCGGACGCCCAGATACGCAGTATTTT. Translating gives CASSYRTSGRPDTQYF.